The T cell receptor (beta chain) under discussion was sequenced for a study of T-cell reconstitution after alpha-beta-depleted transplantation in children. Points from the study as a whole: It was reported that alpha-beta T cells came from several hundred expanded graft clones (about two months after transplant). After one year, T-cell counts and TCRbeta diversity mostly came from new T cells.

A TCRbeta library incorporating unique molecular identifiers was prepared. Each CDR3 protein gets one entry after TCRdb re-called the PCR reads with MiXCR. The sample has roughly 790,000 distinct CDR3 sequences; 16% are singletons. In the case of this clonotype: Antigen: not known.

Germline lookup yields CDR1 SGHRS and CDR2 YFSETQ. Trimming took off 1 base at V and 2 bases at J, with 18 bases between the two ends. The CDR3 runs to 18 residues. The source was PBMCs, mostly from graft donor cells, collected 360 days after TCRalphabeta/CD19-depleted stem cell transplant. This chain joins TRBV5-1 and TRBJ2-2, with D perhaps TRBD1 (5 bases). This TCR derives from a male patient younger than 18 who had a stem cell transplant for acute lymphoblastic leukemia, so the T cells may come from the graft donor. CDR3 protein: CASSLFDRWGSNTGELFF. For the CDR3, the DNA is TGCGCCAGCAGCTTGTTCGACCGGTGGGGCTCCAACACCGGGGAGCTGTTTTTT.